The rows below give T cell receptor beta chains drawn from one sample of a study of beta chain features in type 1 diabetes. TCRdb's table, derived via immunoSEQ multiplex PCR, lists solely in-frame clones and lacks some. There are hundreds of thousands of clones in the sample; about 71% occur only once, and almost 0.055% lies in the top ten. Sequencing was performed on naive CD4+ T cells from blood. These receptors were obtained from a man aged 25-45 years in good health. The CDR3 runs from the conserved cysteine through the conserved F or W. D genes are given only for firm matches. The size of a clone is reported for some rows only, either as once, few or many, or as a class for expanded clones.

J gene | clone size | D gene | V gene | CDR3 protein | CDR3 DNA
TRBJ2-7 | NA | NA | TRBV30 | CAWSVTAYEQYF | TGTGCCTGGAGTGTAACAGCCTACGAGCAGTACTTC
TRBJ2-1 | NA | NA | TRBV7-9 | CASSTYNEQFF | TGTGCCAGCTCTACCTACAATGAGCAGTTCTTC
TRBJ2-2 | few | NA | TRBV30 | CAWSVRVSTGELFF | TGTGCCTGGAGTGTCCGGGTCAGCACCGGGGAGCTGTTTTTT
TRBJ2-3 | NA | NA | TRBV4-1 | CASSQDLWGGGTDTQYF | TGCGCCAGCAGCCAAGATCTTTGGGGAGGAGGCACAGATACGCAGTATTTT
TRBJ2-3 | NA | NA | TRBV20-1 | CSAIRKDTQYF | TGCAGTGCCATACGGAAAGATACGCAGTATTTT
TRBJ2-1 | NA | NA | TRBV7-2 | CASSPKKGNEQFF | TGTGCCAGCAGCCCAAAGAAGGGAAATGAGCAGTTCTTC
TRBJ1-4 | NA | NA | TRBV30 | CAWSLEEKLFF | TGTGCCTGGAGCCTAGAAGAAAAACTGTTTTTT
TRBJ2-7 | NA | NA | TRBV7-9 | CASSFGLSFYEQYF | TGTGCCAGCAGCTTTGGATTAAGCTTCTACGAGCAGTACTTC
TRBJ2-6 | NA | NA | TRBV6-1 | CASSDRAGANVLTF | TGTGCCAGCAGTGACAGAGCTGGGGCCAACGTCCTGACTTTC
TRBJ2-1 | NA | NA | TRBV20-1 | CSATNYGEQFF | TGCAGTGCTACTAACTATGGCGAGCAGTTCTTC
TRBJ2-3 | NA | TRBD1 | TRBV11-2 | CASSSGQPSTDTQYF | TGTGCCAGCAGCTCGGGACAGCCTAGCACAGATACGCAGTATTTT
TRBJ2-7 | NA | NA | TRBV7-9 | CASSLEDSEQYF | TGTGCCAGCAGCTTAGAGGACTCCGAGCAGTACTTC
TRBJ2-7 | few | NA | TRBV5-1 | CASSRRQGGYEQYF | TGCGCCAGCAGCCGAAGACAGGGAGGCTACGAGCAGTACTTC
TRBJ1-6 | NA | TRBD1 | TRBV30 | CAWTGQGISPLHF | TGTGCCTGGACCGGACAGGGCATTTCACCCCTCCACTTT
TRBJ1-6 | NA | NA | TRBV30 | CAWSGNSPLHF | TGTGCCTGGAGTGGAAATTCACCCCTCCACTTT
TRBJ2-6 | NA | NA | TRBV9 | CASSVAPSGANVLTF | TGTGCCAGCAGCGTAGCGCCCTCTGGGGCCAACGTCCTGACTTTC
TRBJ2-7 | once | NA | TRBV2 | CASKEGLYEQYF | TGTGCCAGCAAGGAGGGACTCTACGAGCAGTACTTC
TRBJ2-4 | NA | NA | TRBV28 | CASSLTLGPASAKNIQYF | TGTGCCAGCAGTCTAACCCTGGGACCCGCGTCAGCCAAAAACATTCAGTACTTC
TRBJ2-1 | NA | TRBD2 | TRBV30 | CAWSQNLAGEQFF | TGTGCCTGGAGCCAGAATCTAGCGGGGGAGCAGTTCTTC
TRBJ1-2 | once | NA | TRBV6-5 | CATSQNYGYTF | TGTGCCACCTCACAGAACTATGGCTACACCTTC
TRBJ2-3 | NA | TRBD2 | TRBV30 | CAWLAGVRDTQYF | TGTGCCTGGCTAGCGGGAGTAAGAGATACGCAGTATTTT
TRBJ2-2 | NA | NA | TRBV25-1 | CASSEYHYGELFF | TGTGCCAGCAGTGAATATCACTATGGGGAGCTGTTTTTT